This T cell receptor (beta chain) was recorded in a study of blood T cell repertoires in COVID-19. For the study at large: The United States, Italy and Spain provided the acute and convalescent COVID-19 samples. T cells, B-cell-depleted T cells, or PBMCs supplied cDNA or gDNA.

Authors' methods: Estimation of nucleated cell counts relied on the amplification of reference gene primers. Here immunoSEQ multiplex PCR was the method, and the copy in TCRdb shows in-frame clones only, minus some. V, J and clone size are those of that table, while D and trimming were read from the DNA. In the table there are under 65,000 clones, around 93% of which are singletons. The TCR sequence derives from a man in his fifties or sixties with acute or convalescent COVID-19. Material: peripheral blood.

CDR3 residues: CSVGYRGMNTEAFF. DNA for the CDR3: TGCAGCGTTGGATACAGGGGAATGAACACTGAAGCTTTCTTT. This sequence joins TRBV29-1 and TRBJ1-1, with 7 bases matching TRBD1. The trim removed 4 bases at V and 0 bases at J, leaving 5 bases unmatched. Germline CDR1 SQVTM, CDR2 ANQGSEA. CDR3 length: 14 amino acids.